This T cell receptor (beta chain) was sequenced during a study of CD8+ T cells in alopecia areata. Treatment meaning: oral pan-JAK inhibitor, 5-10 mg twice daily. In alopecia areata patients, both lesional scalp punch biopsies and peripheral blood were collected. Study results and caveats: The study found higher clonality in lesional than normal scalp, especially in alopecia totalis/universalis. Tofacitinib significantly reduced both scalp clonality and expanded CD8+ clones among the top 100. Persistence in scalp and blood during tofacitinib was observed for many expanded lesional clones.

Regarding this clone: Its antigen is unknown.

This CDR3 has 15 residues. Trimming removed 4 bases from V and 1 base from J, with 11 bases in between. Per germline, CDR1 SNHLY and CDR2 FYNNEI. Extracted RNA was reverse transcribed, and the resulting cDNA served as sequencing template. Profiling relied on immunoSEQ multiplex PCR, and the TCRdb table lists in-frame clones only, not all of them. The table has about 88,000 clones, 40% to 50% seen once. This receptor was taken from a human donor with alopecia areata. The V and J genes are TRBV2 and TRBJ1-5, with TRBD1 as a possible D gene (5 bases). The sequencing here drew on CD8+ T cells sorted from blood, taken at week 24, from a patient treated with tofacitinib. CDR3 DNA: TGTGCCAGCAGTGGCGGCCAGGGCAGCAATCAGCCCCAGCATTTT. It codes for CASSGGQGSNQPQHF.